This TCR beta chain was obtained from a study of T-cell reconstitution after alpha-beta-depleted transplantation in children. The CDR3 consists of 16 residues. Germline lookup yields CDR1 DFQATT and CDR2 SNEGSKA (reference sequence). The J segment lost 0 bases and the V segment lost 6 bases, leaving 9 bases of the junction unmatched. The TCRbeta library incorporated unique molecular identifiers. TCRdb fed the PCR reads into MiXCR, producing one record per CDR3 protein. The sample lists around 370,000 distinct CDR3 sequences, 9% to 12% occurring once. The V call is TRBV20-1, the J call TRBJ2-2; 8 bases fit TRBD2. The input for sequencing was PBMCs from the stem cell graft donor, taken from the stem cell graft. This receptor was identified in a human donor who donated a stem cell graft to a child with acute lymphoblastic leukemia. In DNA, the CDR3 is TGCAGTGCCAGCCCTGACGGGAGGGCGAACACCGGGGAGCTGTTTTTT. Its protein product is CSASPDGRANTGELFF.